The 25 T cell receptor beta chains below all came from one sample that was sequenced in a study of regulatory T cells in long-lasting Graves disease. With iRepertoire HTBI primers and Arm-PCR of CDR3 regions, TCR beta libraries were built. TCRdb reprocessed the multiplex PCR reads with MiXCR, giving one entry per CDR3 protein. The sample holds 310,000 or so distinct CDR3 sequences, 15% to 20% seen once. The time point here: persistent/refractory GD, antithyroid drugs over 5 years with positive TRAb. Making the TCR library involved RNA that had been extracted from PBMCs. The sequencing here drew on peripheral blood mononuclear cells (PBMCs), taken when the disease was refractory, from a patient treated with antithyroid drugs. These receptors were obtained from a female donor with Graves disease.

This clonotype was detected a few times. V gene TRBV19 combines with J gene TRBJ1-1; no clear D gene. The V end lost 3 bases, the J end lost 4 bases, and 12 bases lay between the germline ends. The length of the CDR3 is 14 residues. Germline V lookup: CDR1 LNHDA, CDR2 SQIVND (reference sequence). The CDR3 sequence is CASSMSSLATEAFF. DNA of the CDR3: TGTGCCAGTAGTATGAGCAGCCTGGCCACTGAAGCTTTCTTT.

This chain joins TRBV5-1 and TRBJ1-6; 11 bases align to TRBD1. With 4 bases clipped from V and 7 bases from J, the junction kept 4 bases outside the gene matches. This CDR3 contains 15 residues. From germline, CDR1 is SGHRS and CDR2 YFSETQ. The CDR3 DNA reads TGCGCCAGCAGCGGGGGACAGGGGGAAAATTCACCCCTCCACTTT. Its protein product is CASSGGQGENSPLHF.

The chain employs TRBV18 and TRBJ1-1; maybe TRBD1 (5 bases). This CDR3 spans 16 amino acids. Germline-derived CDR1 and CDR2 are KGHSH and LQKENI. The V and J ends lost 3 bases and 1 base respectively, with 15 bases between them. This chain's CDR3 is CASSPTPGTANTEAFF. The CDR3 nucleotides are TGTGCCAGCTCACCGACCCCCGGGACGGCGAACACTGAAGCTTTCTTT.

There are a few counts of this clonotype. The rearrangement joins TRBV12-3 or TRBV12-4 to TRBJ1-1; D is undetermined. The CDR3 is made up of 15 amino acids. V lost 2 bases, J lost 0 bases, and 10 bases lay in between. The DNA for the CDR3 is TGTGCCAGCAGTTTAAGGAGGAATATGAACACTGAAGCTTTCTTT. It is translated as CASSLRRNMNTEAFF.

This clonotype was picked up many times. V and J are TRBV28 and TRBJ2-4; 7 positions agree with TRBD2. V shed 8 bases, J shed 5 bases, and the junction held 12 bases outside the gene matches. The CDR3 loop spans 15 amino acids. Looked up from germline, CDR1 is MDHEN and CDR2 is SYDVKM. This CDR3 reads CASYGEWAGENIQYF. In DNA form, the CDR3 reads TGTGCCAGCTATGGGGAGTGGGCGGGAGAAAACATTCAGTACTTC.

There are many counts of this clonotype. Here the CDR3 reads CASRKTGGALEKLFF. The CDR3 DNA reads as TGTGCCAGCAGAAAAACAGGGGGCGCCTTGGAAAAACTGTTTTTT. The chain combines TRBV28 with TRBJ1-4, with 9 bases identical to TRBD1. V gave up 6 bases and J gave up 8 bases; unmatched junction bases: 10. CDR1 is MDHEN and CDR2 is SYDVKM in the germline V gene. CDR3 length equals 15 residues.

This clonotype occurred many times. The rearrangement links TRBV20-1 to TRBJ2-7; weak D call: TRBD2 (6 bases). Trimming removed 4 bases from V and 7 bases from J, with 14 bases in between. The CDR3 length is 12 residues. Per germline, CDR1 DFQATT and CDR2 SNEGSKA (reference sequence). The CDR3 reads CSAMEGANEQYF. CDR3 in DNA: TGCAGTGCTATGGAGGGTGCAAATGAGCAGTACTTC.

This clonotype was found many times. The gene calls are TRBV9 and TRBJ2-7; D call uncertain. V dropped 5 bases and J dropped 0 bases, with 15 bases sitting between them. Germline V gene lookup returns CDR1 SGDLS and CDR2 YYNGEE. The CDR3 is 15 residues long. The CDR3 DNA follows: TGTGCCAGCAGGATACGGACCGAAAGCTCCTACGAGCAGTACTTC. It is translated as CASRIRTESSYEQYF.

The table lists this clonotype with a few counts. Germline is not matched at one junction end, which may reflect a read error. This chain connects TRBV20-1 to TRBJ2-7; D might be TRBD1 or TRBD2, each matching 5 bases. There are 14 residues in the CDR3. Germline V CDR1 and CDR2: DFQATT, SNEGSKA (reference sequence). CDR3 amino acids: CSAHSGRSSYERYF. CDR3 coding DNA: TGCAGTGCACACTCGGGACGGAGCTCCTACGAGCGGTACTTC.

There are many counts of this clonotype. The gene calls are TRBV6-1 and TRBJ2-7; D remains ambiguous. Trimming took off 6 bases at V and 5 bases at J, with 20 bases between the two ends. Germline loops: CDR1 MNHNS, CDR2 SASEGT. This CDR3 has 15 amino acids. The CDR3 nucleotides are TGTGCCAGCAGCTCCCGATACGGATCCCCCAACGAGCAGTACTTC. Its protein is CASSSRYGSPNEQYF.

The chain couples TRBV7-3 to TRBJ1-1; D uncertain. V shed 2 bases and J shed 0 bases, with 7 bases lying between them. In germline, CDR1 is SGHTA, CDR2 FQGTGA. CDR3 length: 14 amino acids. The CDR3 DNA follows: TGTGCCAGCAGCTTAGAACATTTGAACACTGAAGCTTTCTTT. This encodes CASSLEHLNTEAFF.

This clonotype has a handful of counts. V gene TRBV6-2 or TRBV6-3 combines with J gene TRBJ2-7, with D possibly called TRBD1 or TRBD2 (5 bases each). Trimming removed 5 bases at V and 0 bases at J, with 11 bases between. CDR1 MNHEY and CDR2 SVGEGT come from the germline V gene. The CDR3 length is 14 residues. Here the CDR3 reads CASSGGTPSYEQYF. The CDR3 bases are TGTGCCAGCAGTGGTGGGACGCCCTCCTACGAGCAGTACTTC.

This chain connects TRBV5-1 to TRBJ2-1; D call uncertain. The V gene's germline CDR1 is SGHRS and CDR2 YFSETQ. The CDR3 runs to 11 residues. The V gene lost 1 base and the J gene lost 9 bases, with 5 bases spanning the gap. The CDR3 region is CASSLPGEQFF. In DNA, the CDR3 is TGCGCCAGCAGCTTGCCGGGTGAGCAGTTCTTC.

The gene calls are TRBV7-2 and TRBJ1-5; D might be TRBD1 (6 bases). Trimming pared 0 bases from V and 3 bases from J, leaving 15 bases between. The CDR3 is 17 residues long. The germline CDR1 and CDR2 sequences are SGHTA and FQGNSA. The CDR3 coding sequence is TGTGCCAGCAGCTTAGCTGGAGGGGGTCGGGTCAATCAGCCCCAGCATTTT. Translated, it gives CASSLAGGGRVNQPQHF.

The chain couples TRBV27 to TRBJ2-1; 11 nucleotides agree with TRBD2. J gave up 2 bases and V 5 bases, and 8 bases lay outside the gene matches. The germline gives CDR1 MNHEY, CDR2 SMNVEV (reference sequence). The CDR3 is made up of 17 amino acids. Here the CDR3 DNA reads TGTGCCAGCAGTCCAGGGGTGGGACTAGCGGCCTACAATGAGCAGTTCTTC. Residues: CASSPGVGLAAYNEQFF.

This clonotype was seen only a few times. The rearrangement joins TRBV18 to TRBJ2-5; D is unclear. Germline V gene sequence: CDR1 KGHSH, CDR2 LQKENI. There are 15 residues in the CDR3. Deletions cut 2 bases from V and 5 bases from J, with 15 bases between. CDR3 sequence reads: CASSPIHMGVETQYF. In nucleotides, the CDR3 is TGTGCCAGCTCACCAATACACATGGGTGTGGAGACCCAGTACTTC.

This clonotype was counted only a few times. Here the CDR3 DNA reads TGTGCCAGCAGCTTAGGGCCGGGGCTAATCTACGAGCAGTACTTC. Translating it yields CASSLGPGLIYEQYF. The rearrangement joins TRBV7-9 to TRBJ2-7; D possibly matches TRBD1 or TRBD2 (5 bases each). Trimming left V 1 base short and J 3 bases short, with 13 bases between. CDR1 is SEHNR and CDR2 is FQNEAQ in the germline V gene (reference sequence). This CDR3 comprises 15 residues.

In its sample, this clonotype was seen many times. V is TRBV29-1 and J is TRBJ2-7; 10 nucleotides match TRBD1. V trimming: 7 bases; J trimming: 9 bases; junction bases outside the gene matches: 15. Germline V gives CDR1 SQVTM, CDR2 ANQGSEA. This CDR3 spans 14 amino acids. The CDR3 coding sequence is TGCAGCGCCCGAGTTGGGACAGGGGCTGGGGTGCAGTACTTC. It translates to CSARVGTGAGVQYF.

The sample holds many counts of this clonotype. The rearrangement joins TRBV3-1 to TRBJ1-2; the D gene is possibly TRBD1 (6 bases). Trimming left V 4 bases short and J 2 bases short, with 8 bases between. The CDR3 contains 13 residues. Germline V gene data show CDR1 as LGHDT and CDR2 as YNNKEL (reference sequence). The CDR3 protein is CASSPGQNYGYTF. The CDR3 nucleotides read TGTGCCAGCAGCCCCGGACAGAACTATGGCTACACCTTC.

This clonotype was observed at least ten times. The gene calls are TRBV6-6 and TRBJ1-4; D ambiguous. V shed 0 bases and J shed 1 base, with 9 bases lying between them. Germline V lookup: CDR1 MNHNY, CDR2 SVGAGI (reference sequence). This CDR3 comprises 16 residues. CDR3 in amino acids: CASSYSGGLTNEKLFF. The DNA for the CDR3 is TGTGCCAGCAGTTACTCGGGCGGCCTAACTAATGAAAAACTGTTTTTT.

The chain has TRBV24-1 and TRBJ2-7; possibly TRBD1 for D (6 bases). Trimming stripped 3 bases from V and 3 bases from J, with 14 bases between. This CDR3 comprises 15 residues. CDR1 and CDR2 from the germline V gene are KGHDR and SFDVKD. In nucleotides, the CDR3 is TGTGCCACCAGTGATCTCCGGGACACCTACTACGAGCAGTACTTC. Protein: CATSDLRDTYYEQYF.

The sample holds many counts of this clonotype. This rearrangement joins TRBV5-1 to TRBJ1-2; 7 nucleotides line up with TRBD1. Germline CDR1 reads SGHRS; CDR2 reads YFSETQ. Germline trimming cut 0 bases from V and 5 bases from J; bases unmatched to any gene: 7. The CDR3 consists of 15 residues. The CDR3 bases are TGCGCCAGCAGCTTGGGGTCGGCAGGGGGGTATGGCTACACCTTC. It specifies CASSLGSAGGYGYTF.

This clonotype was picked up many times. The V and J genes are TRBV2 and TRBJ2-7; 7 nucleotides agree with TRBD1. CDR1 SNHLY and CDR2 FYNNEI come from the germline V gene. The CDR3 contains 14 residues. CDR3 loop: CASSDSRIVDRDSV. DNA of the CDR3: TGTGCCAGCAGTGATTCGCGTATCGTTGACAGGGATAGCGTC.

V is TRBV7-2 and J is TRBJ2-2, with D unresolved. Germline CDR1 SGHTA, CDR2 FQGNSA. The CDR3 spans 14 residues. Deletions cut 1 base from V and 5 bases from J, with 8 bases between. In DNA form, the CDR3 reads TGTGCCAGCAGCTTAGTAACCCAAACCGGGGAGCTGTTTTTT. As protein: CASSLVTQTGELFF.

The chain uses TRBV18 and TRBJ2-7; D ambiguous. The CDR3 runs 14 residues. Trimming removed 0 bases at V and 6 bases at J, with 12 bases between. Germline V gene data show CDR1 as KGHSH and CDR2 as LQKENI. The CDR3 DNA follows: TGTGCCAGCTCACCACCGGGAAGGCTATTCGAGCAGTACTTC. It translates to CASSPPGRLFEQYF.